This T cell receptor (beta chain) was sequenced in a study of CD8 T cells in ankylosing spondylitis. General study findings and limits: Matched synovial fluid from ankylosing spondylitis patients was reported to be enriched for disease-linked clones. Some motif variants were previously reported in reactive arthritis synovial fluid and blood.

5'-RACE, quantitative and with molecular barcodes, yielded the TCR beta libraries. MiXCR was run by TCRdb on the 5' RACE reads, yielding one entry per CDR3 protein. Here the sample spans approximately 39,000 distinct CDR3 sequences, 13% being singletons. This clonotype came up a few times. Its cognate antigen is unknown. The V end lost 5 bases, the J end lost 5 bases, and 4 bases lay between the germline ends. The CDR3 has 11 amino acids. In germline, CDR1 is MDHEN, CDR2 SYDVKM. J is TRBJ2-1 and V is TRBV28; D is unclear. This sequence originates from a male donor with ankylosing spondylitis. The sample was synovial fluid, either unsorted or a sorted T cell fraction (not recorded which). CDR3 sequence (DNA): TGTGCCAGCAGTCCCCACAATGAGCAGTTCTTC. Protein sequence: CASSPHNEQFF.